There are many counts of the clone carrying this TCR beta chain. Trimming stripped 6 bases from V and 4 bases from J, with 16 bases between. Germline V CDR1 and CDR2: KGHSH, LQKENI. CDR3 size: 14 residues. This sample is drawn from a study of CD8 T cells in ankylosing spondylitis. TCRdb re-called the 5' RACE reads with MiXCR, one entry per CDR3 protein. The sample contains roughly 64,000 distinct CDR3 sequences, roughly 6.2% of which appear only once. Sequencing was done on a sample of synovial fluid, either unsorted or a sorted T cell fraction (not recorded which). The gene calls are TRBV18 and TRBJ2-7; D might be TRBD2 (6 bases). The sequence was obtained from a male donor with ankylosing spondylitis. The CDR3 spells CASSHRDFPYEQYF. CDR3 nucleotide sequence: TGTGCCAGCTCTCACCGGGACTTTCCATACGAGCAGTACTTC.